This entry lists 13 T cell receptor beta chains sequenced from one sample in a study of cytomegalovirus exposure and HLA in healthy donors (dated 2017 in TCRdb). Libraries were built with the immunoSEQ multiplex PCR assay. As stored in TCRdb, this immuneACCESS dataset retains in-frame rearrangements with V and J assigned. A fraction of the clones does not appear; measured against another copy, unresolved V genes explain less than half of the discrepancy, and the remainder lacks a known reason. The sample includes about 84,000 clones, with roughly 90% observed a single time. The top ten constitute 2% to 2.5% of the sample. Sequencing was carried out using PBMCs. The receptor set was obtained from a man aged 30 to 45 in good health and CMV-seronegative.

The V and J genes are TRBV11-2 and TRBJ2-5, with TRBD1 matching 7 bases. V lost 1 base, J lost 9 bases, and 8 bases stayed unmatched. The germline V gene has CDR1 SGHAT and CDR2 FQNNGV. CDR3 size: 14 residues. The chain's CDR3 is CASSLVQGQGAQYF. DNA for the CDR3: TGTGCCAGCAGCTTAGTGCAGGGGCAGGGGGCCCAGTACTTC.

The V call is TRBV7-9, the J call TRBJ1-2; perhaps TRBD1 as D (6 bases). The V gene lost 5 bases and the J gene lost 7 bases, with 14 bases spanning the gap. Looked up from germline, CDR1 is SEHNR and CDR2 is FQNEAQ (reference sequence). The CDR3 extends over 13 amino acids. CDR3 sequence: CASSAQGSLGYTF. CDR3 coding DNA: TGTGCCAGCAGCGCCCAGGGGAGTCTTGGCTACACCTTC.

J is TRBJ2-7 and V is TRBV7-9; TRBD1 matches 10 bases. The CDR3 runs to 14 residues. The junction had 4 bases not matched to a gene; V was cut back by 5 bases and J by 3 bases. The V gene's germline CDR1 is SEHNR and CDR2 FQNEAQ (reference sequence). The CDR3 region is CASSPRTGGYEQYF. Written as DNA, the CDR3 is TGTGCCAGCAGCCCCAGGACAGGGGGCTACGAGCAGTACTTC.

The CDR3: CASSPREWDEQFF. The CDR3 nucleotides are TGTGCCAGCAGCCCTCGGGAGTGGGATGAGCAGTTCTTC. This chain links TRBV14 with TRBJ2-1, with D perhaps TRBD2 (6 bases). Trimming shortened V by 4 bases and J by 8 bases, and 12 bases separated the two germline ends. CDR3 length equals 13 residues. Germline CDR1 reads SGHDN; CDR2 reads FVKESK.

The CDR3 here is CASSHDSLNEKLFF. CDR3 sequence (DNA): TGTGCCAGCAGCCATGACAGCCTTAATGAAAAACTGTTTTTT. The chain employs TRBV6-5 and TRBJ1-4, with a weak D call TRBD1 (5 bases). The CDR3 contains 14 residues. Germline V gene sequence: CDR1 MNHEY, CDR2 SVGAGI. V dropped 6 bases and J dropped 4 bases, with 12 bases sitting between them.

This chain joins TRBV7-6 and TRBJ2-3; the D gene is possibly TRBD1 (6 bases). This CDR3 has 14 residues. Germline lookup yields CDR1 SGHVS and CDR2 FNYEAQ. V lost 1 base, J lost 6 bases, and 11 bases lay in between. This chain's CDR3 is CASSLGSRGDTQYF. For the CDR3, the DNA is TGTGCCAGCAGCTTAGGATCCAGGGGTGATACGCAGTATTTT. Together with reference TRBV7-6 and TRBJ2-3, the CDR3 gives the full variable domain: GAGVSQSPRYKVTKRGQDVALRCDPISGHVSLYWYRQALGQGPEFLTYFNYEAQQDKSGLPNDRFSAERPEGSISTLTIQRTEQRDSAMYRCASSLGSRGDTQYFGPGTRLTVL.

CDR3 nucleotide sequence: TGTGCCAGCTCACCGGGGGGAGGGAATCAGCCCCAGCATTTT. Translated, it gives CASSPGGGNQPQHF. The rearrangement links TRBV18 to TRBJ1-5; tentative D call: TRBD1 (5 bases). Trimming left V 3 bases short and J 4 bases short, with 10 bases between. The V gene's germline CDR1 is KGHSH and CDR2 LQKENI. This CDR3 region has 14 residues.

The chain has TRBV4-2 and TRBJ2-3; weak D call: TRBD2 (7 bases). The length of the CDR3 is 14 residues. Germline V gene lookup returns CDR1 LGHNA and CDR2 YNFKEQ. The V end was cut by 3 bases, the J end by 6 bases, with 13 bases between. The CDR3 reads CASSHIGGRDTQYF. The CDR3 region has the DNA TGTGCCAGCAGCCACATCGGGGGGCGGGATACGCAGTATTTT.

Written as DNA, the CDR3 is TGTGCCATCAGTCTGGTAGCGGGAGGGAAATACAATGAGCAGTTCTTC. The encoded protein is CAISLVAGGKYNEQFF. The rearrangement joins TRBV10-3 to TRBJ2-1, with 11 positions matching TRBD2. Germline values: CDR1 ENHRY, CDR2 SYGVKD. This CDR3 region has 16 residues. With 5 bases clipped from V and 4 bases from J, the junction kept 7 bases outside the gene matches.

The CDR3 loop is CASSDHPGTAEQYF. In nucleotides, the CDR3 is TGTGCCAGCAGTGATCACCCCGGGACTGCCGAGCAGTACTTC. V usage is TRBV2 and J usage is TRBJ2-7; maybe TRBD2 (6 bases). The V end was cut by 3 bases, the J end by 6 bases, with 15 bases between. The CDR3 runs to 14 residues. Germline CDR1 reads SNHLY; CDR2 reads FYNNEI.

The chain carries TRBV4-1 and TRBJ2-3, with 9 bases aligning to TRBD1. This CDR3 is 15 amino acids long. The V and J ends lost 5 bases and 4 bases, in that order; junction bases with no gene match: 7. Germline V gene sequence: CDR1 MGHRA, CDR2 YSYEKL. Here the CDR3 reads CASSNRQGGSDTQYF. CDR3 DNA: TGCGCCAGCAGCAACCGACAGGGGGGTTCAGATACGCAGTATTTT.

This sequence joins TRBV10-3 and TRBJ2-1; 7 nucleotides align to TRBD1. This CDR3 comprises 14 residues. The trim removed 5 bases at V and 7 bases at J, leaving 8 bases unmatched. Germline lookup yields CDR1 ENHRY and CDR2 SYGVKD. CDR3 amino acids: CAISTTGLINEQFF. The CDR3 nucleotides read TGTGCCATCAGTACGACAGGGTTGATTAATGAGCAGTTCTTC.

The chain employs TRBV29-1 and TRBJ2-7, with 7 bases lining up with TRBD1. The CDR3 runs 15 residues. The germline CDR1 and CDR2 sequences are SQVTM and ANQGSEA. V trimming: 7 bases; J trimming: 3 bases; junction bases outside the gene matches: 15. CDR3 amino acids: CSGSWRAGGRYEQYF. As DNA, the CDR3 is TGCAGCGGCTCGTGGCGGGCAGGGGGTCGCTACGAGCAGTACTTC.